The 24 T cell receptor beta chains below were found in one sample sequenced in a study of blood T cell repertoires in COVID-19. The protocol was immunoSEQ multiplex PCR, while the TCRdb copy is restricted to in-frame clones and leaves out a portion. The table lists hundreds of thousands of clones, around 82% of them singletons. What was sequenced was peripheral blood. These receptors were collected from a human donor in a cohort sampled during active COVID-19.

This sequence joins TRBV19 and TRBJ1-2; 7 positions match TRBD1. V lost 11 bases, J lost 2 bases, and 8 bases stayed unmatched. CDR3 length: 13 amino acids. CDR1 is LNHDA and CDR2 is SQIVND in the germline V gene (reference sequence). DNA for the CDR3: TGTGCCTCCACAGGGGCCGAGAACTATGGCTACACCTTC. Its translation: CASTGAENYGYTF.

The J gene is TRBJ2-7, the V gene TRBV19, with 7 nucleotides matching TRBD1. The V segment lost 1 base and the J segment 3 bases; nucleotides outside the gene matches: 3. The CDR3 runs to 14 residues. Germline V gene lookup returns CDR1 LNHDA and CDR2 SQIVND (reference sequence). Here the CDR3 reads CASSIGQGNYEQYF. The CDR3 DNA is TGTGCCAGTAGTATAGGACAGGGAAACTACGAGCAGTACTTC.

This chain uses TRBV5-6 with TRBJ2-1; 9 positions match TRBD2. The CDR3 sequence is 15 residues long. V dropped 4 bases and J dropped 6; count of bases not matched to a gene: 8. Germline assignment: CDR1 SGHDT and CDR2 YYEEEE. DNA of the CDR3: TGTGCCAGCAGCCGGCGGGAGGGCCTCGGCAATGAGCAGTTCTTC. This translates into CASSRREGLGNEQFF.

This CDR3 reads CASSAGTGGQETQYF. DNA for the CDR3: TGTGCCAGCAGTGCCGGGACAGGGGGCCAAGAGACCCAGTACTTC. The genes are TRBV6-4 and TRBJ2-5; 11 nucleotides line up with TRBD1. CDR1 and CDR2 (germline): MRHNA, SNTAGT. CDR3 length equals 15 residues. The ends lost 4 bases at V and 1 base at J; junction bases unmatched: 2.

This clone was picked up a small number of times. This rearrangement joins TRBV6-5 to TRBJ2-7; a weak D match, TRBD2 (7 bases). The CDR3 covers 14 residues. Germline CDR1 reads MNHEY; CDR2 reads SVGAGI. V dropped 7 bases and J dropped 4 bases, with 17 bases sitting between them. CDR3 DNA: TGTGCCAGCATCATGGGGGGGGGCGCGTACGAGCAGTACTTC. Its protein is CASIMGGGAYEQYF.

This clone showed up just a few times. The J gene is TRBJ1-1, the V gene TRBV19, with D uncertain. The germline V gene encodes CDR1 LNHDA and CDR2 SQIVND (reference sequence). Trimming pared 3 bases from V and 2 bases from J, leaving 4 bases between. The CDR3 length is 12 residues. The CDR3 DNA reads as TGTGCCAGTAGTATCTCCAACACTGAAGCTTTCTTT. The encoded protein is CASSISNTEAFF.

This clone was seen a few times. The rearrangement joins TRBV10-2 to TRBJ2-7, with a possible D match to TRBD1 (6 bases). The CDR3 is 16 amino acids. Trimming cost V 5 bases and J 5 bases, with 22 bases left between them. CDR1 and CDR2 (germline): WSHSY, SAAADI. CDR3 in DNA: TGCGCCAGCAGTCCCAAGGGACCCCCCAGGGGAAACGAGCAGTACTTC. As protein: CASSPKGPPRGNEQYF.

This chain uses TRBV19 with TRBJ2-3; 9 bases match TRBD1. Germline trimming cut 3 bases from V and 7 bases from J; bases unmatched to any gene: 8. Germline loops: CDR1 LNHDA, CDR2 SQIVND (reference sequence). This CDR3 comprises 15 residues. The CDR3 nucleotides read TGTGCCAGTAGTATGACAGGGGGTTTGGTGAATACGCAGTATTTT. It translates to CASSMTGGLVNTQYF.

The rearrangement links TRBV7-2 to TRBJ2-7, with a possible D match to TRBD2 (5 bases). Germline V gene sequence: CDR1 SGHTA, CDR2 FQGNSA. This CDR3 contains 14 residues. Deletions cut 5 bases from V and 4 bases from J, with 15 bases between. Here the CDR3 DNA reads TGTGCCAGCAGCCTCGGTCTGAGCGGTTACGAGCAGTACTTC. It is translated as CASSLGLSGYEQYF.

This clone appeared a single time. The rearrangement joins TRBV19 to TRBJ2-6; D gene uncertain. V lost 5 bases, J lost 0 bases, and 5 bases lay in between. Germline loops: CDR1 LNHDA, CDR2 SQIVND (reference sequence). The CDR3 is 14 residues long. The CDR3 protein is CASSLSSGANVLTF. The CDR3 DNA reads TGTGCCAGTAGTTTGAGCTCTGGGGCCAACGTCCTGACTTTC.

In its sample, this clone was seen once. CDR3 sequence (DNA): TGTGCCAGCAGTTTTACTAGCATCACCGGGGAGCTGTTTTTT. Protein product: CASSFTSITGELFF. This chain uses TRBV27 with TRBJ2-2; weak D call: TRBD2 (6 bases). V lost 3 bases and J 4 bases, leaving 9 bases between the germline ends. CDR1 is MNHEY, CDR2 SMNVEV, per germline (reference sequence). The CDR3 is 14 residues long.

The V call is TRBV4-1, the J call TRBJ2-5; 8 bases fit TRBD1. Germline CDR1 and CDR2: MGHRA and YSYEKL. V was clipped by 2 bases and J by 4 bases; unmatched bases: 6. The CDR3 totals 15 residues. The CDR3 spells CASSQQDRVRETQYF. CDR3 coding DNA: TGCGCCAGCAGCCAACAGGACAGGGTGCGAGAGACCCAGTACTTC.

CDR3 loop: CASSPQRGESYNEQFF. The DNA for the CDR3 is TGTGCCAGCAGCCCCCAGCGGGGGGAGTCCTACAATGAGCAGTTCTTC. The chain is built from TRBV28 and TRBJ2-1; 9 bases agree with TRBD2. The germline gives CDR1 MDHEN, CDR2 SYDVKM. The CDR3 is made up of 16 amino acids. V was pared by 6 bases and J by 1 base, with 7 bases of the junction left unmatched. Based on the CDR3 plus reference TRBV28 and TRBJ2-1, the full variable domain is DVKVTQSSRYLVKRTGEKVFLECVQDMDHENMFWYRQDPGLGLRLIYFSYDVKMKEKGDIPEGYSVSREKKERFSLILESASTNQTSMYLCASSPQRGESYNEQFFGPGTRLTVL.

By sample fraction, this clone is medium-sized (0.01 to 0.1%). This chain connects TRBV27 to TRBJ2-3; 7 bases agree with TRBD1. Germline V lookup: CDR1 MNHEY, CDR2 SMNVEV (reference sequence). V dropped 7 bases and J dropped 2; count of bases not matched to a gene: 6. This CDR3 region has 14 residues. DNA of the CDR3: TGTGCCAGCACTGCGGACAGGACCACAGATACGCAGTATTTT. Protein sequence: CASTADRTTDTQYF.

This chain uses TRBV27 with TRBJ2-7; D perhaps matches TRBD1 (5 bases). Per germline, CDR1 MNHEY and CDR2 SMNVEV (reference sequence). V was clipped by 5 bases and J by 2 bases, with 13 bases between them. CDR3 length equals 14 residues. CDR3 nucleotides: TGTGCCAGCAGTCCGACAGCAGTCCCCTACGAGCAGTACTTC. Protein: CASSPTAVPYEQYF.

The chain has TRBV5-4 and TRBJ1-4; possibly TRBD1 for D (5 bases). From germline, CDR1 is SGHNT and CDR2 YYREEE (reference sequence). The CDR3 runs 17 residues. V lost 0 bases and J lost 3, with 15 bases in between. CDR3 sequence (DNA): TGTGCCAGCAGCTTGGCTGGAACGGGGGTGGCTAATGAAAAACTGTTTTTT. Translated, it gives CASSLAGTGVANEKLFF.

This clone was counted once. CDR3 in amino acids: CASSSLPDSYEKLFF. In DNA, the CDR3 is TGCGCCAGCAGCTCACTGCCTGACAGCTATGAAAAACTGTTTTTT. The V call is TRBV5-1, the J call TRBJ1-4; weak D call: TRBD1 (5 bases). Per germline, CDR1 SGHRS and CDR2 YFSETQ. V was trimmed by 3 bases and J by 6 bases, leaving 15 bases between them. The CDR3 is made up of 15 amino acids.

Only a few counts were recorded for this clone. The rearrangement uses TRBV5-4 and TRBJ2-1; 8 bases line up with TRBD2. Germline V gene lookup returns CDR1 SGHNT and CDR2 YYREEE (reference sequence). V gave up 4 bases and J gave up 6 bases; unmatched junction bases: 12. The CDR3 sequence is 16 residues long. DNA of the CDR3: TGTGCCAGCAGCGGTCCGAACGGGGGGGCTGCCAATGAGCAGTTCTTC. Translated, it gives CASSGPNGGAANEQFF. Combining the CDR3 with reference TRBV5-4 and TRBJ2-1 gives the whole variable domain ETGVTQSPTHLIKTRGQQVTLRCSSQSGHNTVSWYQQALGQGPQFIFQYYREEENGRGNFPPRFSGLQFPNYSSELNVNALELDDSALYLCASSGPNGGAANEQFFGPGTRLTVL.

The rearrangement joins TRBV24-1 to TRBJ2-2, with no clear D. The CDR3 covers 13 residues. V was clipped by 7 bases and J by 3 bases, with 8 bases between them. Germline V lookup: CDR1 KGHDR, CDR2 SFDVKD. The CDR3 protein is CATSAVYTGELFF. The CDR3 DNA sequence: TGTGCCACCAGCGCAGTATACACCGGGGAGCTGTTTTTT.

The genes are TRBV5-4 and TRBJ2-7; D gene uncertain. The germline CDR1 and CDR2 sequences are SGHNT and YYREEE (reference sequence). This CDR3 has 13 amino acids. Trimming took 0 bases from V and 4 from J, leaving 8 bases between them. This CDR3 reads CASSLGLLYEQYF. CDR3 in DNA: TGTGCCAGCAGCTTGGGGCTGCTGTACGAGCAGTACTTC.

This rearrangement joins TRBV7-3 to TRBJ2-3; D gene uncertain. Germline values: CDR1 SGHTA, CDR2 FQGTGA. Deletions cut 4 bases from V and 3 bases from J, with 11 bases between. The CDR3 consists of 14 residues. The DNA of the CDR3 is TGTGCCAGCAGCTCCGACATTTTTACAGATACGCAGTATTTT. Residues: CASSSDIFTDTQYF.

The V call is TRBV5-4, the J call TRBJ1-2, with TRBD1 identical over 7 bases. With V trimmed by 7 bases and J by 2 bases, 8 bases remained unmatched. There are 14 residues in the CDR3. Germline lookup yields CDR1 SGHNT and CDR2 YYREEE (reference sequence). CDR3 residues: CASGNRGQNYGYTF. CDR3 in DNA: TGTGCCAGCGGTAATAGGGGGCAGAACTATGGCTACACCTTC.

The rearrangement links TRBV5-1 to TRBJ2-1; 9 nucleotides align to TRBD1. The CDR3 length is 15 residues. Trimming removed 4 bases from V and 8 bases from J; junction bases left unmatched: 10. The germline CDR1 and CDR2 sequences are SGHRS and YFSETQ. The CDR3 region is CASSPAGTGQYEQFF. DNA for the CDR3: TGCGCCAGCAGCCCTGCCGGGACAGGGCAATATGAGCAGTTCTTC.

This clone was found once. The rearrangement joins TRBV20-1 to TRBJ2-3; 12 nucleotides agree with TRBD2. CDR3 length equals 16 residues. J was trimmed by 2 bases and V by 3 bases; bases with no gene match: 6. Germline-derived CDR1 and CDR2 are DFQATT and SNEGSKA (reference sequence). CDR3 bases: TGCAGTGCTAGTCTTACTAGCGGGGGGCTCACAGATACGCAGTATTTT. Translation gives CSASLTSGGLTDTQYF.